This T cell receptor (beta chain) was identified during a study of breast tumors, draining lymph nodes, adjacent tissues. Study-wide results and limits: The data were judged consistent with most tumor T cells coming from lymph node and expanding in tumor. Data only fit, rather than demonstrated, lymph node origin of most tumor T cells. Luminal-like breast cancer showed significantly greater tumor-nontumor repertoire similarity than basal-like breast cancer did. Tumors had less TCR diversity than lymph nodes, more than nontumor tissue.

TCRdb re-called the multiplex PCR reads with MiXCR, one entry per CDR3 protein. The data contain approximately 130,000 distinct CDR3 sequences, roughly 20% of them singletons. Germline CDR1 is LNHDA and CDR2 is SQIVND (reference sequence). Unmatched junction bases numbered 5, after V lost 1 base and J lost 0 bases. This CDR3 is built from 17 residues. The lymph nodes were axillary draining lymph nodes from breast cancer patients. The sample holds many counts of this clonotype. The antigen is not known. Sequencing was carried out using axillary lymph node tissue. V gene TRBV19 combines with J gene TRBJ2-1; TRBD2 agrees at 8 bases. The TCR originated in a female donor with breast cancer. Some clones in this sample may be carry-over from other donors' samples. This CDR3 is CASSIVPGTSSYNEQFF. In DNA, the CDR3 is TGTGCCAGTAGTATAGTCCCAGGGACTAGCTCCTACAATGAGCAGTTCTTC.